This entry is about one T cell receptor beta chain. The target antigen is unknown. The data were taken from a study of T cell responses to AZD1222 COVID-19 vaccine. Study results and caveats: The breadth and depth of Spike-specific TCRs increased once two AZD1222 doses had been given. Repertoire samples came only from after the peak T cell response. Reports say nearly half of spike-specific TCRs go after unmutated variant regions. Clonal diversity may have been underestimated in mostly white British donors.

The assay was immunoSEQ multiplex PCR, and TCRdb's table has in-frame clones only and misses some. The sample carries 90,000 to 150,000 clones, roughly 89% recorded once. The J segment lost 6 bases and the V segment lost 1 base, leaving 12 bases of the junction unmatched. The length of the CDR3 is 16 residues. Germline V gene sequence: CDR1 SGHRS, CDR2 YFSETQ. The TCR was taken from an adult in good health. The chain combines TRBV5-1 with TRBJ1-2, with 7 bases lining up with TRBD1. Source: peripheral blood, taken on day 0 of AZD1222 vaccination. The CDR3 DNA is TGCGCCAGCAGCTTGAGCCCCGGGACAGCAATGGATGGCTACACCTTC. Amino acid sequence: CASSLSPGTAMDGYTF.